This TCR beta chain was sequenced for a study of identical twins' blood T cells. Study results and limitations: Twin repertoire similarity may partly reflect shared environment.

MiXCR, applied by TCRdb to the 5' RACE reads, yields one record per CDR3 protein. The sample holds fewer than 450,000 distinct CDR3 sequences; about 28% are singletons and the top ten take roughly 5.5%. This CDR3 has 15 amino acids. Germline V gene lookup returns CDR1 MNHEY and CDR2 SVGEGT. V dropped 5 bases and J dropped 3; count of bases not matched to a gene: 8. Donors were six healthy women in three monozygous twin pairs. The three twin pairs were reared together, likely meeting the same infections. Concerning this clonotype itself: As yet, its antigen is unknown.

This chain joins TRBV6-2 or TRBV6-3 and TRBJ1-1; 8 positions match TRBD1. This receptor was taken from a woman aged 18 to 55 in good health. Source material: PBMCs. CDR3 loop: CASSHGQGMDTEAFF. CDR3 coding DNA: TGTGCCAGCAGTCACGGACAGGGAATGGACACTGAAGCTTTCTTT.